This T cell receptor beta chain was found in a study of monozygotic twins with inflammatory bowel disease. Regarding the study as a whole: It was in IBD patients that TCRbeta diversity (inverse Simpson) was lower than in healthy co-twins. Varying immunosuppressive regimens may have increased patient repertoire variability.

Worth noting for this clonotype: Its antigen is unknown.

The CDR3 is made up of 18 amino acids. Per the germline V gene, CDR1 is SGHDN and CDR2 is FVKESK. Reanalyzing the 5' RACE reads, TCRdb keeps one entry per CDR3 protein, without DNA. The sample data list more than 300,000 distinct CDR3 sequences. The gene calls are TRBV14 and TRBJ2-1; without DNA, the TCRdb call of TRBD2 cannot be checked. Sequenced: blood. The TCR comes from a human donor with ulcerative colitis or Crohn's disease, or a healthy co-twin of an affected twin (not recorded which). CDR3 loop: CASSPLRKGPQSGNEQFF.